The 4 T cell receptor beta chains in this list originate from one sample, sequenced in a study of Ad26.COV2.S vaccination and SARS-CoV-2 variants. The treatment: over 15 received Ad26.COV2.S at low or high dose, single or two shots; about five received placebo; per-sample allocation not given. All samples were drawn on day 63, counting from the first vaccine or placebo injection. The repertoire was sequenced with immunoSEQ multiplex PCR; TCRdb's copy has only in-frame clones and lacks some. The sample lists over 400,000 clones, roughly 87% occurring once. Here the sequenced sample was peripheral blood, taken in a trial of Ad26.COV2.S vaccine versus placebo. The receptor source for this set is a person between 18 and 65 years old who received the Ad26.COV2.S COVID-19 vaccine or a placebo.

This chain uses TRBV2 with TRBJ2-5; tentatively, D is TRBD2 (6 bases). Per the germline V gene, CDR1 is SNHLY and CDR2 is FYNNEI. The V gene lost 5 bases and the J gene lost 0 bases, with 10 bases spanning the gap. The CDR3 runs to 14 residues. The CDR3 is CASSRSGYQETQYF. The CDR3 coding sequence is TGTGCCAGCAGTCGGAGCGGGTACCAAGAGACCCAGTACTTC.

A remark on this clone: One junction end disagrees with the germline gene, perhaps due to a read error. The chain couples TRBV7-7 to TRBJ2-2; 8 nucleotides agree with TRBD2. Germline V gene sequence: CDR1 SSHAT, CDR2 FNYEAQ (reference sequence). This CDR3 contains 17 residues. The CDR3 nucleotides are TGTGCTAGCAGCTTGCACTCCGGGACTAGTGGGACCGGGGAGCTGTTTTTT. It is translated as CASSLHSGTSGTGELFF. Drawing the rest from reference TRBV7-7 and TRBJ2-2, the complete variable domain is GAGVSQSPRYKVTKRGQDVTLRCDPISSHATLYWYQQALGQGPEFLTYFNYEAQPDKSGLPSDRFSAERPEGSISTLTIQRTEQRDSAMYRCASSLHSGTSGTGELFFGEGSRLTVL.

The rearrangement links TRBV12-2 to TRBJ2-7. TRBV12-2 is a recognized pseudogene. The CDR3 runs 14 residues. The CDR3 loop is CASRLGASEGEQYV. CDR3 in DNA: TGTGCAAGTCGCTTAGGTGCGTCCGAGGGGGAGCAGTACGTC.

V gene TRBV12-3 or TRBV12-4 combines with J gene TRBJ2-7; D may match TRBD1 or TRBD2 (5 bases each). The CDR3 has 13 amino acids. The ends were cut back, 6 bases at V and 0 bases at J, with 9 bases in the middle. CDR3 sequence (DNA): TGTGCCAGCAGCCGGGGCGACTCCTACGAGCAGTACGTC. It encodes CASSRGDSYEQYV.